A single sample is the source of the 2 T cell receptor beta chains below, sequenced in a study of cytomegalovirus exposure and HLA in healthy donors (dated by TCRdb to the late 2010s). The library was made by the immunoSEQ multiplex PCR assay. A mixture of 60 forward primers for TCR Vbeta segments and 13 reverse primers for TCR Jbeta segments was used in the multiplex PCR. Drawn from immuneACCESS, this table holds only the in-frame rearrangements with V and J called that TCRdb kept. Clones are partly lost; checked studies trace under half to an unresolved V gene and leave the rest unexplained. This sample comprises some 91,000 clones, about 80% of them detected only once. Over 6% of the sample is held by the ten biggest clonotypes. Sequences were obtained from PBMCs. The source of these receptors is a man aged 35-49 years in good health and CMV-seropositive.

This clone occurred once. The chain is built from TRBV7-9 and TRBJ2-1, with D tentatively TRBD1 (5 bases). This CDR3 has 14 amino acids. The V and J ends lost 2 bases and 4 bases respectively, with 9 bases between them. Per the germline V gene, CDR1 is SEHNR and CDR2 is FQNEAQ (reference sequence). CDR3 DNA sequence: TGTGCCAGCAGCTTAACGACAGTTTACAATGAGCAGTTCTTC. Amino acid sequence: CASSLTTVYNEQFF.

The chain is built from TRBV18 and TRBJ2-4, with D tentatively TRBD1 (6 bases). Looked up from germline, CDR1 is KGHSH and CDR2 is LQKENI. V was shortened by 5 bases and J by 1 base, with 18 bases between the two germline ends. The CDR3 runs to 17 residues. CDR3 bases: TGTGCCAGCTCATTGACAGGTTTCGGTGTCGCCAAAAACATTCAGTACTTC. Protein product: CASSLTGFGVAKNIQYF. The variable domain in full, with the rest retrieved from reference TRBV18 and TRBJ2-4, is NAGVMQNPRHLVRRRGQEARLRCSPMKGHSHVYWYRQLPEEGLKFMVYLQKENIIDESGMPKERFSAEFPKEGPSILRIQQVVRGDSAAYFCASSLTGFGVAKNIQYFGAGTRLSVL.